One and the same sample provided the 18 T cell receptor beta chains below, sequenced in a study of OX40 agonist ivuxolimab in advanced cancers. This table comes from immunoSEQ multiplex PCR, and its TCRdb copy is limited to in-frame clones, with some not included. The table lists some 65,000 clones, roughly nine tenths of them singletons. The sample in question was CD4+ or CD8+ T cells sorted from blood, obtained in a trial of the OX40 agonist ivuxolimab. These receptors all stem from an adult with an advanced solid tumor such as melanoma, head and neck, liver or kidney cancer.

CDR3 region: CASRITSEPYEQYF. The CDR3 nucleotides are TGTGCCAGCAGGATCACTAGCGAGCCTTACGAGCAGTACTTC. The chain carries TRBV28 and TRBJ2-7, with 7 bases aligning to TRBD2. Germline V lookup: CDR1 MDHEN, CDR2 SYDVKM. There are 14 residues in the CDR3. V lost 6 bases, J lost 4 bases, and 9 bases stayed unmatched.

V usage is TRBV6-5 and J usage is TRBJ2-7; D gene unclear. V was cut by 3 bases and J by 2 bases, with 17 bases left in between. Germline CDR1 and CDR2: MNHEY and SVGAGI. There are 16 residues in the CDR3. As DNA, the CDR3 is TGTGCCAGCAGTTATCGGTTCTCGGAGCGCACCTACGAGCAGTACTTC. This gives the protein CASSYRFSERTYEQYF.

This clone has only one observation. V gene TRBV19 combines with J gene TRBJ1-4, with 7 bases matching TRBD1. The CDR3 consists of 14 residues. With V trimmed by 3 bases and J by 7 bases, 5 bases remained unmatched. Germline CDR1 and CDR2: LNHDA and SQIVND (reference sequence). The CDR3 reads CASSIRAGGEKLFF. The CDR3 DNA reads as TGTGCCAGTAGTATCAGGGCAGGGGGTGAAAAACTGTTTTTT.

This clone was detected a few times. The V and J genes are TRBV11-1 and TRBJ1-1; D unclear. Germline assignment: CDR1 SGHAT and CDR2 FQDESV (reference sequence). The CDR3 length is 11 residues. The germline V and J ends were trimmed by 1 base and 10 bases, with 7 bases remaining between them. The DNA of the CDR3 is TGTGCCAGCAGCTTAGAAAGCCCAGCTTTCTTT. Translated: CASSLESPAFF.

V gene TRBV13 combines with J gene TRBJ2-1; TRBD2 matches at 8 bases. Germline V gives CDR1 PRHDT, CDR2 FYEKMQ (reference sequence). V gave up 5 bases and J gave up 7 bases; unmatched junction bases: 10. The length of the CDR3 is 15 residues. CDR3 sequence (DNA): TGTGCCAGCAGCGCCGCGATAAGCGGGAGTAATGAGCAGTTCTTC. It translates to CASSAAISGSNEQFF.

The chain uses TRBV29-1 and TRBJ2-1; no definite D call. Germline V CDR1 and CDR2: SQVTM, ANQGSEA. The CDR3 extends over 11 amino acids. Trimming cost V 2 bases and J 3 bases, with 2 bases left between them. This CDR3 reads CSVELYNEQFF. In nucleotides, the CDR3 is TGCAGCGTTGAACTCTACAATGAGCAGTTCTTC.

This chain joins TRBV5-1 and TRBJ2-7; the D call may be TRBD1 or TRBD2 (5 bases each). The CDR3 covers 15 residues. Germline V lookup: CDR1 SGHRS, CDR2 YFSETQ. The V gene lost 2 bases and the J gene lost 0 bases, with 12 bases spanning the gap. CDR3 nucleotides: TGCGCCAGCAGCTTTTCGGCAGGGAGCTCCTACGAGCAGTACTTC. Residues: CASSFSAGSSYEQYF.

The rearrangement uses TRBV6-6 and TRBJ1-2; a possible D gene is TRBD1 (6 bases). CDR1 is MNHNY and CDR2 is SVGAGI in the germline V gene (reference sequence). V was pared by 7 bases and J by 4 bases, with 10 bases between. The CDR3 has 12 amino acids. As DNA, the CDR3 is TGTGCCAGCATGGGGGCGAGCTATGGCTACACCTTC. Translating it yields CASMGASYGYTF.

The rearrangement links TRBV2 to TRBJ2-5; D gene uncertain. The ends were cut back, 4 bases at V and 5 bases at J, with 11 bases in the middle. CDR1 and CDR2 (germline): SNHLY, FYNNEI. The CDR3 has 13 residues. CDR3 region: CASSGEGWETQYF. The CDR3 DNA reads TGTGCCAGCAGTGGTGAAGGGTGGGAGACCCAGTACTTC.

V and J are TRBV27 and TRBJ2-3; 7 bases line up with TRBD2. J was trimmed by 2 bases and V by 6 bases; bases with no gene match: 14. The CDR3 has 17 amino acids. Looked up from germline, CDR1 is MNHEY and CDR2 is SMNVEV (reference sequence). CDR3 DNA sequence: TGTGCCAGCAGCCCTTTCAGCGCCCGGGGGGACACAGATACGCAGTATTTT. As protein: CASSPFSARGDTDTQYF.

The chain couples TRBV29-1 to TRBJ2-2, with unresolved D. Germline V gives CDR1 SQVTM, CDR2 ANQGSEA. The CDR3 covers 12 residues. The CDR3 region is CTVPTNTGELFF. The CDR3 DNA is TGCACGGTACCCACGAACACCGGGGAGCTGTTTTTT.

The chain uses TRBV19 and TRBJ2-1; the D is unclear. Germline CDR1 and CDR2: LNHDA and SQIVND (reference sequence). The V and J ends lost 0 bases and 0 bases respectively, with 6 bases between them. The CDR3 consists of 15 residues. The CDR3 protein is CASSIDPLSYNEQFF. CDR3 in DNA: TGTGCCAGTAGTATAGATCCCCTCTCCTACAATGAGCAGTTCTTC.

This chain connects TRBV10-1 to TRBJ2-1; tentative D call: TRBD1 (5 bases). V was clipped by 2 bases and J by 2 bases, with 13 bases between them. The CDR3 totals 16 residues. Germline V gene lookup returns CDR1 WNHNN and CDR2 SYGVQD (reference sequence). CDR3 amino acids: CASSEIQGGPYNEQFF. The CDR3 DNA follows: TGCGCCAGCAGTGAGATCCAGGGCGGTCCCTACAATGAGCAGTTCTTC.

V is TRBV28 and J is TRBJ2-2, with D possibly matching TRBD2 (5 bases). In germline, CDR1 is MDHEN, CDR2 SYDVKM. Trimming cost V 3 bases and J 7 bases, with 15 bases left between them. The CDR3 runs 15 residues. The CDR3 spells CASSFELEVGGELFF. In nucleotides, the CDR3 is TGTGCCAGCAGTTTTGAGTTGGAGGTGGGCGGGGAGCTGTTTTTT.

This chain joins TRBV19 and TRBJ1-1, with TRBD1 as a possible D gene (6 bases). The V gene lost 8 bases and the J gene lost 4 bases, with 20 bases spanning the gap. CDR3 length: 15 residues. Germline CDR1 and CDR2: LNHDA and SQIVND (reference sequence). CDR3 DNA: TGTGCCAGTTGGGGGGCAGGGGCCTCTGGCACTGAAGCTTTCTTT. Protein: CASWGAGASGTEAFF.

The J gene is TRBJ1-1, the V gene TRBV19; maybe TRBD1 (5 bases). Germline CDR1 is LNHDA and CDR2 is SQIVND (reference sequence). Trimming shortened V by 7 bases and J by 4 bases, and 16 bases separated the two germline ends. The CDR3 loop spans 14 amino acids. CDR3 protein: CASTPGLGSTEAFF. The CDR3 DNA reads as TGTGCCAGTACACCGGGACTCGGGAGCACTGAAGCTTTCTTT.

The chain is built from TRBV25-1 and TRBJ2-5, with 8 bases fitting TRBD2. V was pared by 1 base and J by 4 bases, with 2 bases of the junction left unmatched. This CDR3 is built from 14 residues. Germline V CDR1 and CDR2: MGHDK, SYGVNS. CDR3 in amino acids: CASSESGGLETQYF. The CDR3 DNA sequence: TGTGCCAGCAGTGAATCGGGGGGGCTAGAGACCCAGTACTTC.

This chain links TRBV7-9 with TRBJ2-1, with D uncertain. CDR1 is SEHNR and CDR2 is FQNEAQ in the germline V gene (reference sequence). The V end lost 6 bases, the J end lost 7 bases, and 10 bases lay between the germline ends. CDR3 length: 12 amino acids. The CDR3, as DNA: TGTGCCAGCAGTTCAGTAGGGAATGAGCAGTTCTTC. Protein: CASSSVGNEQFF.